Presented here are 7 T cell receptor beta chains from one specimen sequenced in a study of blood T cells in healthy people across ages. A second roughly 6 to 12 cycle PCR used barcoded and J-beta primers. TCRdb re-derived calls from the 5' RACE reads in MiXCR, one entry per CDR3 protein. The sample consists of roughly 730,000 distinct CDR3 sequences, 45% to 70% of them appearing once. Sequencing was done on a sample of blood. The receptors were sampled from a middle-aged man in good health.

The chain combines TRBV7-2 with TRBJ2-3; TRBD2 agrees at 13 bases. The V and J ends lost 3 bases and 1 base, in that order; junction bases with no gene match: 10. The CDR3 has 19 amino acids. Germline V gene sequence: CDR1 SGHTA, CDR2 FQGNSA. The DNA for the CDR3 is TGTGCCAGCAGCTTTTTCACCGGGACTAGCGGGGACCGCACAGATACGCAGTATTTT. Its translation is CASSFFTGTSGDRTDTQYF.

As concerns this clonotype: One end of the junction varies from germline; a read error may be responsible. The V gene is TRBV5-1, the J gene TRBJ2-5; TRBD2 matches at 8 bases. The end of the DNA aligns better with TRBJ2-7, so the J call may be wrong. The CDR3 consists of 16 residues. Per germline, CDR1 SGHRS and CDR2 YFSETQ. CDR3 sequence: CVSSLGPRAGEAEQYF. CDR3 sequence (DNA): TGCGTCAGCAGCTTGGGTCCTCGAGCGGGAGAGGCCGAGCAGTACTTC.

This clonotype has a handful of counts. V gene TRBV2 combines with J gene TRBJ1-2; 9 bases fit TRBD1. V lost 1 base to trimming and J lost 6 bases; unmatched junction nucleotides: 3. The CDR3 is 14 residues long. The V gene's germline CDR1 is SNHLY and CDR2 FYNNEI. The CDR3, as DNA: TGTGCCAGCAGTGAAGAGACAGGGGGGGATGGCTACACCTTC. Translating gives CASSEETGGDGYTF.

The chain joins TRBV10-3 to TRBJ1-2, with D unresolved. Germline V gene lookup returns CDR1 ENHRY and CDR2 SYGVKD. This CDR3 contains 13 residues. Trimming shortened V by 0 bases and J by 4 bases, and 6 bases separated the two germline ends. The CDR3 region has the DNA TGTGCCATCAGTGAGTCGGCCCGCTATGGCTACACCTTC. Amino acid sequence: CAISESARYGYTF.

The rearrangement links TRBV5-1 to TRBJ1-1; unclear D gene. Trimming removed 3 bases at V and 0 bases at J, with 9 bases between. Per germline, CDR1 SGHRS and CDR2 YFSETQ. This CDR3 has 14 residues. The CDR3 region has the DNA TGCGCCAGCAGCTCATCCTCTCTGAACACTGAAGCTTTCTTT. It encodes CASSSSSLNTEAFF.

The chain links TRBV4-3 to TRBJ2-7, with D perhaps TRBD1 (5 bases). V lost 4 bases, J lost 2 bases, and 15 bases lay in between. The V gene's germline CDR1 is LGHNA and CDR2 YSLEER. The CDR3 contains 15 residues. The CDR3 DNA reads TGCGCCAGCAGCCCAGGGATGGCAGATGCCTACGAGCAGTACTTC. Encoded protein: CASSPGMADAYEQYF.

This clonotype came up a few times. The gene calls are TRBV7-3 and TRBJ2-3, with 10 positions matching TRBD1. With 5 bases clipped from V and 2 bases from J, the junction kept 7 bases outside the gene matches. The CDR3 runs 16 residues. The germline V gene encodes CDR1 SGHTA and CDR2 FQGTGA. CDR3 residues: CASSNRTGGSTDTQYF. CDR3 nucleotides: TGTGCCAGCAGCAATCGGACAGGGGGATCCACAGATACGCAGTATTTT. The full variable domain, its missing parts supplied by reference TRBV7-3 and TRBJ2-3, is GAGVSQTPSNKVTEKGKYVELRCDPISGHTALYWYRQSLGQGPEFLIYFQGTGAADDSGLPNDRFFAVRPEGSVSTLKIQRTERGDSAVYLCASSNRTGGSTDTQYFGPGTRLTVL.